This T cell receptor (beta chain) was profiled in a study of blood T cell repertoires in COVID-19. This clone was seen more than once but under ten times. Assay: immunoSEQ multiplex PCR; the TCRdb copy retains only in-frame clones and omits some. Of under 250,000 clones listed, 86% are singletons. CDR3 size: 13 residues. V lost 10 bases and J 3 bases, leaving 15 bases between the germline ends. Germline CDR1 is MDHEN and CDR2 is SYDVKM. The sequenced sample was peripheral blood. This sequence was found in an elderly woman with COVID-19, enrolled during active disease. The chain combines TRBV28 with TRBJ1-1; tentatively, D is TRBD1 (5 bases). CDR3 DNA: TGTGCCATCTGGGGGAGGGGACACACTGAAGCTTTCTTT. Amino acids: CAIWGRGHTEAFF.